The next 32 T cell receptor beta chains were all read from a single sample in a study of T cell responses to AZD1222 COVID-19 vaccine. TCRdb's table, derived via immunoSEQ multiplex PCR, lists solely in-frame clones and lacks some. The data show about 140,000 clones, roughly 93% seen once. The sequences come from peripheral blood, collected on day 0 of AZD1222 vaccination. These receptors were taken from an adult in good health.

The chain links TRBV4-2 to TRBJ1-2, with TRBD1 matching over 7 bases. Per germline, CDR1 LGHNA and CDR2 YNFKEQ. CDR3 length equals 18 residues. V shed 0 bases and J 1 base; nucleotides not matched to a gene: 11. The CDR3: CASSQDLNRGPSNYGYTF. As DNA, the CDR3 is TGTGCCAGCAGCCAAGATTTGAACAGGGGACCCAGTAACTATGGCTACACCTTC.

V gene TRBV19 combines with J gene TRBJ1-2; 7 bases are a match to TRBD1. Looked up from germline, CDR1 is LNHDA and CDR2 is SQIVND (reference sequence). This CDR3 contains 14 residues. The V segment lost 5 bases and the J segment 8 bases; nucleotides outside the gene matches: 11. In DNA, the CDR3 is TGTGCCAGTAGTCCGCCTCTTGCACAGGGGGGCTACACCTTC. This gives the protein CASSPPLAQGGYTF.

The chain has TRBV2 and TRBJ1-2; weak D call: TRBD1 (6 bases). Germline lookup yields CDR1 SNHLY and CDR2 FYNNEI. CDR3 length: 13 residues. Trimming shortened V by 7 bases and J by 4 bases, and 13 bases separated the two germline ends. CDR3 protein: CASTNSQGYGYTF. CDR3 nucleotides: TGTGCCAGCACCAACTCACAGGGCTATGGCTACACCTTC.

This chain links TRBV6-5 with TRBJ1-1; D is perhaps TRBD1 (5 bases). Germline V gene sequence: CDR1 MNHEY, CDR2 SVGAGI. V was pared by 2 bases and J by 2 bases, with 9 bases between. The length of the CDR3 is 14 residues. The CDR3 DNA follows: TGTGCCAGCAGTTACGGGGCAGCTAACACTGAAGCTTTCTTT. Protein sequence: CASSYGAANTEAFF.

CDR3 sequence: CASSWTGDSYEQYF. CDR3 coding DNA: TGTGCCAGCAGCTGGACAGGGGACTCCTACGAGCAGTACTTC. The rearrangement links TRBV5-6 to TRBJ2-7; 9 bases fit TRBD1. In germline, CDR1 is SGHDT, CDR2 YYEEEE. J was trimmed by 0 bases and V by 3 bases; bases with no gene match: 1. The CDR3 has 14 amino acids.

This clone was observed a single time. V usage is TRBV5-1 and J usage is TRBJ2-5, with D possibly matching TRBD1 (7 bases). The CDR3 covers 14 residues. Trimming shortened V by 5 bases and J by 3 bases, and 14 bases separated the two germline ends. In germline, CDR1 is SGHRS, CDR2 YFSETQ. In DNA, the CDR3 is TGCGCCAGCAGGGGCGGGGACAGCAAAGAGACCCAGTACTTC. It is translated as CASRGGDSKETQYF.

V is TRBV11-2 and J is TRBJ2-2; 10 bases match TRBD2. V lost 6 bases to trimming and J lost 1 base; unmatched junction nucleotides: 2. Per the germline V gene, CDR1 is SGHAT and CDR2 is FQNNGV. The CDR3 contains 15 residues. The CDR3: CASRWTSGNTGELFF. The CDR3 region has the DNA TGTGCCAGCAGGTGGACTAGCGGGAACACCGGGGAGCTGTTTTTT. The variable domain in full, with the rest retrieved from reference TRBV11-2 and TRBJ2-2, is EAGVAQSPRYKIIEKRQSVAFWCNPISGHATLYWYQQILGQGPKLLIQFQNNGVVDDSQLPKDRFSAERLKGVDSTLKIQPAKLEDSAVYLCASRWTSGNTGELFFGEGSRLTVL.

V gene TRBV29-1 combines with J gene TRBJ2-1; maybe TRBD1 (6 bases). This CDR3 region has 13 residues. The germline V gene has CDR1 SQVTM and CDR2 ANQGSEA. The germline V and J ends were trimmed by 2 bases and 2 bases, with 7 bases remaining between them. CDR3 bases: TGCAGCGTTGAAAGGGACACCTACAATGAGCAGTTCTTC. It yields the protein CSVERDTYNEQFF.

V usage is TRBV30 and J usage is TRBJ2-1, with unresolved D. The V end was cut by 5 bases, the J end by 0 bases, with 8 bases between. This CDR3 has 13 residues. Germline CDR1 reads GTSNPN; CDR2 reads SVGIG (reference sequence). In DNA, the CDR3 is TGTGCCTGGGGAGCCCGCTCCTACAATGAGCAGTTCTTC. It specifies CAWGARSYNEQFF.

The gene calls are TRBV7-9 and TRBJ2-7, with D unclear. V lost 1 base and J lost 6, with 7 bases in between. Looked up from germline, CDR1 is SEHNR and CDR2 is FQNEAQ (reference sequence). The CDR3 is made up of 12 amino acids. The CDR3 sequence: CASSLEDAEQYF. DNA of the CDR3: TGTGCCAGCAGCTTAGAGGACGCCGAGCAGTACTTC.

The gene calls are TRBV19 and TRBJ2-1; TRBD1 matches 8 bases. Trimming at V came to 5 bases and at J to 9 bases, leaving 12 bases not matched to a gene. The CDR3 totals 15 residues. Germline loops: CDR1 LNHDA, CDR2 SQIVND (reference sequence). The CDR3: CASSPQAGQGTEQFF. The CDR3 DNA is TGTGCCAGTAGTCCACAAGCCGGACAGGGTACTGAGCAGTTCTTC.

CDR3 sequence reads: CASSSLTAGRADTQYF. The CDR3 bases are TGTGCCAGCAGTTCTCTTACAGCGGGAAGGGCAGATACGCAGTATTTT. The genes are TRBV6-5 and TRBJ2-3, with 7 bases aligning to TRBD2. V shed 4 bases, J shed 4 bases, and the junction held 11 bases outside the gene matches. The CDR3 loop spans 16 amino acids. CDR1 and CDR2 from the germline V gene are MNHEY and SVGAGI.

The chain couples TRBV2 to TRBJ2-2; unclear D gene. The CDR3 is 14 amino acids. Germline V gene sequence: CDR1 SNHLY, CDR2 FYNNEI. The V end was cut by 5 bases, the J end by 2 bases, with 9 bases between. The CDR3 region is CASSTRLNTGELFF. The CDR3 DNA is TGTGCCAGCAGTACCAGGTTAAACACCGGGGAGCTGTTTTTT.

The rearrangement uses TRBV5-5 and TRBJ2-1, with 15 bases identical to TRBD2. CDR1 is SGHKS, CDR2 YYEKEE, per germline (reference sequence). The ends lost 2 bases at V and 9 bases at J; junction bases unmatched: 9. This CDR3 is built from 17 residues. In DNA, the CDR3 is TGTGCCAGCAGCTTCCCTCCGGGACTAGCGGGAGGTGGTGAGCAGTTCTTC. This encodes CASSFPPGLAGGGEQFF.

The V and J genes are TRBV24-1 and TRBJ1-2; 8 bases match TRBD1. The junction had 1 base not matched to a gene; V was cut back by 4 bases and J by 4 bases. The CDR3 is 13 residues long. CDR1 KGHDR and CDR2 SFDVKD come from the germline V gene. The CDR3 DNA reads as TGTGCCACCAGTGAACAGGGGGGCTATGGCTACACCTTC. Its protein is CATSEQGGYGYTF.

The chain is built from TRBV11-2 and TRBJ2-1, with 11 bases aligning to TRBD2. This CDR3 region has 15 residues. Trimming took 0 bases from V and 5 from J; bases not matched to a gene: 0. Germline V CDR1 and CDR2: SGHAT, FQNNGV. The CDR3: CASSLEGLADNEQFF. The CDR3 region has the DNA TGTGCCAGCAGCTTAGAGGGACTAGCGGACAATGAGCAGTTCTTC.

The chain joins TRBV5-1 to TRBJ2-7; 11 bases are a match to TRBD2. In germline, CDR1 is SGHRS, CDR2 YFSETQ. The CDR3 sequence is 15 residues long. The V segment lost 3 bases and the J segment 2 bases; nucleotides outside the gene matches: 4. CDR3 loop: CASSSRLAGTYEQYF. CDR3 in DNA: TGCGCCAGCAGCTCCCGACTAGCGGGAACCTACGAGCAGTACTTC. The variable domain in full, with the rest retrieved from reference TRBV5-1 and TRBJ2-7, is KAGVTQTPRYLIKTRGQQVTLSCSPISGHRSVSWYQQTPGQGLQFLFEYFSETQRNKGNFPGRFSGRQFSNSRSEMNVSTLELGDSALYLCASSSRLAGTYEQYFGPGTRLTVT.

A note on this clone: Additional DNA sequences in this sample encode the identical CDR3. The V and J genes are TRBV7-2 and TRBJ1-2; D is unresolved. Germline V gene sequence: CDR1 SGHTA, CDR2 FQGNSA. This CDR3 spans 13 amino acids. V was shortened by 0 bases and J by 0 bases, with 2 bases between the two germline ends. The CDR3 DNA sequence: TGTGCCAGCAGCTTAGCTGCTAACTATGGCTACACCTTC. Protein: CASSLAANYGYTF.

Comment on this clone: Sequence at one end of the junction differs from germline and may be a read error. V usage is TRBV4-2 and J usage is TRBJ1-1; D might be TRBD1 (5 bases). This CDR3 region has 17 residues. Germline V CDR1 and CDR2: LGHNA, YNFKEQ. CDR3 in amino acids: CTSSQGVGGTGYTEAFF. CDR3 bases: TGTACCAGCAGCCAAGGGGTCGGAGGGACGGGGTACACTGAAGCTTTCTTT.

V gene TRBV13 combines with J gene TRBJ1-1; D perhaps matches TRBD1 (6 bases). The CDR3 runs to 12 residues. V was trimmed by 3 bases and J by 10 bases, leaving 12 bases between them. CDR1 and CDR2 from the germline V gene are PRHDT and FYEKMQ (reference sequence). The CDR3 spells CASSFQQGRAFF. The CDR3 nucleotides are TGTGCCAGCAGCTTCCAACAGGGTCGAGCTTTCTTT.

V and J are TRBV28 and TRBJ2-7; TRBD1 matches 11 bases. The CDR3 has 14 residues. Germline lookup yields CDR1 MDHEN and CDR2 SYDVKM. The junction had 7 bases not matched to a gene; V was cut back by 8 bases and J by 4 bases. CDR3 sequence reads: CASSGRDRGYEQYF. The CDR3 DNA reads as TGTGCCAGCTCCGGCCGGGACAGGGGGTACGAGCAGTACTTC.

V gene TRBV2 combines with J gene TRBJ1-5, with unresolved D. Per the germline V gene, CDR1 is SNHLY and CDR2 is FYNNEI. This CDR3 is built from 13 residues. Trimming took off 1 base at V and 7 bases at J, with 8 bases between the two ends. The CDR3 DNA sequence: TGTGCCAGCAGTGAAGTGGGCGGACAGCCCCAGCATTTT. Its translation: CASSEVGGQPQHF.

The rearrangement links TRBV6-5 to TRBJ2-3; 9 positions match TRBD1. J gave up 1 base and V 5 bases, and 4 bases lay outside the gene matches. This CDR3 contains 15 residues. Germline assignment: CDR1 MNHEY and CDR2 SVGAGI. DNA of the CDR3: TGTGCCAGCAGTCTCTGGACAGGGGGCACAGATACGCAGTATTTT. Its translation is CASSLWTGGTDTQYF.

The genes are TRBV27 and TRBJ1-2, with D unclear. The CDR3 has 14 residues. CDR1 and CDR2 (germline): MNHEY, SMNVEV (reference sequence). Trimming stripped 8 bases from V and 7 bases from J, with 20 bases between. Here the CDR3 reads CASASSGQAGGYTF. CDR3 DNA sequence: TGTGCCAGCGCATCGAGCGGGCAGGCCGGTGGCTACACCTTC.

The chain has TRBV11-2 and TRBJ1-1; D unresolved. Trimming removed 5 bases from V and 3 bases from J, with 13 bases in between. The CDR3 has 14 residues. From germline, CDR1 is SGHAT and CDR2 FQNNGV. CDR3 sequence (DNA): TGTGCCAGCAGCCCGGGGTTATGGGACACTGAAGCTTTCTTT. Encoded protein: CASSPGLWDTEAFF.

The J gene is TRBJ2-7, the V gene TRBV7-8; 7 nucleotides match TRBD2. Per germline, CDR1 SGHVS and CDR2 FQNEAQ. This CDR3 region has 16 residues. V dropped 5 bases and J dropped 3; count of bases not matched to a gene: 13. CDR3 in amino acids: CASSPLPSLANYEQYF. DNA for the CDR3: TGTGCCAGCAGCCCTCTCCCCTCACTAGCGAACTACGAGCAGTACTTC.

Details on this clone: A read error may produce the germline difference seen at one junction end. J is TRBJ2-7 and V is TRBV5-5; 14 bases are shared with TRBD2. Germline values: CDR1 SGHKS, CDR2 YYEKEE (reference sequence). CDR3 size: 14 residues. The CDR3 loop is CASRLGLAGDEQYF. The CDR3 region has the DNA TGTGCCAGCAGGTTGGGACTAGCGGGAGACGAGCAGTACTTC. Full variable domain (outside the CDR3, taken from reference TRBV5-5 and TRBJ2-7): DAGVTQSPTHLIKTRGQQVTLRCSPISGHKSVSWYQQVLGQGPQFIFQYYEKEERGRGNFPDRFSARQFPNYSSELNVNALLLGDSALYLCASRLGLAGDEQYFGPGTRLTVT.

The chain links TRBV25-1 to TRBJ1-2; D remains ambiguous. V lost 4 bases, J lost 4 bases, and 7 bases lay in between. Germline loops: CDR1 MGHDK, CDR2 SYGVNS. This CDR3 has 12 amino acids. The CDR3 nucleotides are TGTGCCAGCAGTGTCCCCCGCTATGGCTACACCTTC. As protein: CASSVPRYGYTF.

The chain carries TRBV3-1 (or the pseudogene TRBV3-2) and TRBJ2-7; D call uncertain. Trimming removed 0 bases from V and 3 bases from J, with 12 bases in between. The CDR3 runs to 15 residues. Germline CDR1 LGHDT, CDR2 YNNKEL (reference sequence). The DNA of the CDR3 is TGTGCCAGCAGCCAAGATACGGTCGGATACTACGAGCAGTACTTC. Amino acid sequence: CASSQDTVGYYEQYF.

The chain combines TRBV30 with TRBJ1-4, with 7 nucleotides matching TRBD1. From germline, CDR1 is GTSNPN and CDR2 SVGIG (reference sequence). Trimming took 6 bases from V and 5 from J; bases not matched to a gene: 9. The length of the CDR3 is 14 residues. The CDR3 region has the DNA TGTGCCTGTCACTCCGGGACAGCAAATGAAAAACTGTTTTTT. Residues: CACHSGTANEKLFF. The complete variable domain, with remaining parts taken from reference TRBV30 and TRBJ1-4, reads SQTIHQWPATLVQPVGSPLSLECTVEGTSNPNLYWYRQAAGRGLQLLFYSVGIGQISSEVPQNLSASRPQDRQFILSSKKLLLSDSGFYLCACHSGTANEKLFFGSGTQLSVL.

This chain joins TRBV5-6 and TRBJ1-1, with TRBD1 as a possible D gene (5 bases). V was clipped by 1 base and J by 1 base, with 14 bases between them. The germline V gene encodes CDR1 SGHDT and CDR2 YYEEEE. The length of the CDR3 is 16 residues. The CDR3 sequence is CASSLIGGRGNTEAFF. The CDR3 nucleotides read TGTGCCAGCAGCTTGATCGGTGGGAGGGGGAACACTGAAGCTTTCTTT.

The chain combines TRBV21-1 with TRBJ2-7; TRBD1 reflects the table's D call only, with no check against the DNA. TRBV21-1 constitutes a pseudogene. The CDR3 is 15 amino acids. Written as DNA, the CDR3 is TGTGCCAGCGCCAAAATACAGGGAATCTCCTACGAGCAGTACTTC. Its translation is CASAKIQGISYEQYF.